Following are 20 T cell receptor beta chains from one sample sequenced in a study of blood T cell repertoires in COVID-19. Sequenced by immunoSEQ multiplex PCR; TCRdb stores in-frame clones only, minus some. The repertoire holds fewer than 110,000 clones, with approximately 89% as singletons. Material: peripheral blood. The receptors were gathered from a woman aged 25 to 39 with acute or convalescent COVID-19.

The chain employs TRBV5-1 and TRBJ1-4; D gene ambiguous. The CDR3 extends over 14 amino acids. Trimming pared 4 bases from V and 3 bases from J, leaving 10 bases between. CDR1 is SGHRS, CDR2 YFSETQ, per germline. CDR3 residues: CASSEGRSNEKLFF. Written as DNA, the CDR3 is TGCGCCAGCAGCGAAGGGAGGTCTAATGAAAAACTGTTTTTT. Combining the CDR3 with reference TRBV5-1 and TRBJ1-4 gives the whole variable domain KAGVTQTPRYLIKTRGQQVTLSCSPISGHRSVSWYQQTPGQGLQFLFEYFSETQRNKGNFPGRFSGRQFSNSRSEMNVSTLELGDSALYLCASSEGRSNEKLFFGSGTQLSVL.

The chain couples TRBV7-9 to TRBJ1-6; 7 nucleotides agree with TRBD1. CDR3 length equals 16 residues. J was trimmed by 6 bases and V by 4 bases; bases with no gene match: 9. Germline lookup yields CDR1 SEHNR and CDR2 FQNEAQ (reference sequence). In DNA, the CDR3 is TGTGCCAGCAGCTCCCGAGAGGGGGCCAGTAATTCACCCCTCCACTTT. Protein sequence: CASSSREGASNSPLHF.

This chain links TRBV18 with TRBJ1-5, with D uncertain. The CDR3 totals 13 residues. Trimming cost V 5 bases and J 7 bases, with 12 bases left between them. Germline V gene sequence: CDR1 KGHSH, CDR2 LQKENI. The CDR3 DNA reads as TGTGCCAGCTCAGGGGAGGGCGGCCAGCCCCAGCATTTT. Encoded protein: CASSGEGGQPQHF. Together with reference TRBV18 and TRBJ1-5, the CDR3 gives the full variable domain: NAGVMQNPRHLVRRRGQEARLRCSPMKGHSHVYWYRQLPEEGLKFMVYLQKENIIDESGMPKERFSAEFPKEGPSILRIQQVVRGDSAAYFCASSGEGGQPQHFGDGTRLSIL.

The table lists this clone with a few counts. The CDR3 sequence: CASTLPYEQYF. CDR3 nucleotide sequence: TGTGCCAGCACCCTTCCTTACGAGCAGTACTTC. The chain uses TRBV11-3 and TRBJ2-7; unclear D gene. Trimming removed 7 bases at V and 4 bases at J, with 8 bases between. The CDR3 is 11 residues long. The germline gives CDR1 SGHNT, CDR2 YENEEA.

The rearrangement uses TRBV20-1 and TRBJ1-2; 8 nucleotides match TRBD1. Germline trimming cut 3 bases from V and 4 bases from J; bases unmatched to any gene: 10. The CDR3 covers 15 residues. The germline V gene encodes CDR1 DFQATT and CDR2 SNEGSKA (reference sequence). The chain's CDR3 is CSASWTGRGAYGYTF. CDR3 nucleotide sequence: TGCAGTGCTAGTTGGACAGGGAGGGGGGCCTATGGCTACACCTTC.

This clone was counted between two and nine times. The V gene is TRBV11-3, the J gene TRBJ1-1, with 10 bases matching TRBD1. Per the germline V gene, CDR1 is SGHNT and CDR2 is YENEEA. With 8 bases clipped from V and 1 base from J, the junction kept 13 bases outside the gene matches. The CDR3 is 17 amino acids. The DNA of the CDR3 is TGTGCCAGCCGGCAAGAGACAGGGGGCGTTCCGAACACTGAAGCTTTCTTT. Its translation is CASRQETGGVPNTEAFF. The entire variable domain, with the rest obtained from reference TRBV11-3 and TRBJ1-1, is as follows: EAGVVQSPRYKIIEKKQPVAFWCNPISGHNTLYWYLQNLGQGPELLIRYENEEAVDDSQLPKDRFSAERLKGVDSTLKIQPAELGDSAVYLCASRQETGGVPNTEAFFGQGTRLTVV.

The CDR3 sequence is CASSRDSGGELFF. In nucleotides, the CDR3 is TGTGCCAGCAGCCGGGACAGCGGCGGGGAGCTGTTTTTT. The V call is TRBV6-4, the J call TRBJ2-2; 7 positions match TRBD1. CDR3 length: 13 amino acids. From germline, CDR1 is MRHNA and CDR2 SNTAGT. The V segment lost 6 bases and the J segment 7 bases; nucleotides outside the gene matches: 5.

The chain carries TRBV5-1 and TRBJ2-1; a weak D match, TRBD2 (5 bases). Germline lookup yields CDR1 SGHRS and CDR2 YFSETQ. The CDR3 consists of 14 residues. Trimming left V 0 bases short and J 9 bases short, with 13 bases between. CDR3 sequence: CASSLDSQRGEQFF. The CDR3 nucleotides read TGCGCCAGCAGCTTGGACTCTCAACGGGGTGAGCAGTTCTTC.

The J gene is TRBJ2-7, the V gene TRBV7-3, with 13 positions matching TRBD2. CDR3 length equals 15 residues. The germline V gene has CDR1 SGHTA and CDR2 FQGTGA. After removal of 5 bases from V and 2 bases from J, the junction contained 3 bases not matched to a gene. The CDR3: CASSPGLAGTYEQYF. As DNA, the CDR3 is TGTGCCAGCAGCCCGGGACTAGCGGGGACCTACGAGCAGTACTTC.

This clone is a singleton in its sample. Here the CDR3 reads CASSGGDSFVVNTIYF. CDR3 sequence (DNA): TGTGCCAGCTCAGGAGGGGACTCCTTCGTTGTCAACACCATATATTTT. V usage is TRBV18 and J usage is TRBJ1-3, with D perhaps TRBD1 (5 bases). V lost 5 bases, J lost 7 bases, and 21 bases lay in between. Germline assignment: CDR1 KGHSH and CDR2 LQKENI. The CDR3 runs to 16 residues. The variable domain in full, completed from reference TRBV18 and TRBJ1-3, reads NAGVMQNPRHLVRRRGQEARLRCSPMKGHSHVYWYRQLPEEGLKFMVYLQKENIIDESGMPKERFSAEFPKEGPSILRIQQVVRGDSAAYFCASSGGDSFVVNTIYFGEGSWLTVV.

The chain combines TRBV7-9 with TRBJ1-1; D call uncertain. Germline V gene lookup returns CDR1 SEHNR and CDR2 FQNEAQ (reference sequence). This CDR3 comprises 14 residues. V was shortened by 5 bases and J by 0 bases, with 10 bases between the two germline ends. Written as DNA, the CDR3 is TGTGCCAGCAGCCCCCTGAGGGTGAACACTGAAGCTTTCTTT. It codes for CASSPLRVNTEAFF.

This clone was recorded a few times. This chain uses TRBV30 with TRBJ1-1, with D tentatively TRBD1 (6 bases). Trimming took 2 bases from V and 2 from J, leaving 15 bases between them. Germline V lookup: CDR1 GTSNPN, CDR2 SVGIG (reference sequence). CDR3 length: 15 residues. CDR3 in DNA: TGTGCCTGGAGTCCCCTCGGCAGGGGAAACACTGAAGCTTTCTTT. Protein product: CAWSPLGRGNTEAFF.

The chain joins TRBV27 to TRBJ1-5; D perhaps matches TRBD1 (6 bases). The ends were cut back, 5 bases at V and 3 bases at J, with 11 bases in the middle. The CDR3 contains 14 residues. Germline V gene sequence: CDR1 MNHEY, CDR2 SMNVEV (reference sequence). CDR3 nucleotide sequence: TGTGCCAGCAGTCCAGACAGGTTCAATCAGCCCCAGCATTTT. Its protein is CASSPDRFNQPQHF.

The chain joins TRBV7-2 to TRBJ2-7, with 10 bases matching TRBD1. The junction had 6 bases not matched to a gene; V was cut back by 4 bases and J by 6 bases. CDR3 length equals 14 residues. Per the germline V gene, CDR1 is SGHTA and CDR2 is FQGNSA. The CDR3, as DNA: TGTGCCAGCAGCTGGGACAGGGGATTTGGCGAGCAGTACTTC. This encodes CASSWDRGFGEQYF.

Worth noting for this clone: The junction differs from germline at one of its ends, possibly a read error. The DNA for the CDR3 is TGTGCCAGCAGCCAAGGGATTGGCTCATGGGAGAGGCTCTTC. This codes for CASSQGIGSWERLF. This rearrangement joins TRBV3-1 (or the pseudogene TRBV3-2) to TRBJ2-1, with D possibly matching TRBD2 (5 bases). CDR3 length equals 14 residues. Germline V CDR1 and CDR2: LGHDT, YNNKEL (reference sequence).

This sequence joins TRBV2 and TRBJ1-5; no reliable D call. V shed 1 base and J shed 8 bases, with 15 bases lying between them. The CDR3 contains 15 residues. Germline V gene lookup returns CDR1 SNHLY and CDR2 FYNNEI. CDR3 residues: CASSEGTLSNKPQHF. CDR3 nucleotide sequence: TGTGCCAGCAGTGAAGGGACTCTATCGAACAAGCCCCAGCATTTT.

J is TRBJ1-3 and V is TRBV28; perhaps TRBD1 as D (5 bases). V shed 1 base and J shed 1 base, with 11 bases lying between them. CDR3 size: 16 residues. Germline V gene lookup returns CDR1 MDHEN and CDR2 SYDVKM. This chain's CDR3 is CASSLSGVSSGNTIYF. CDR3 nucleotide sequence: TGTGCCAGCAGTTTATCGGGGGTATCATCTGGAAACACCATATATTTT. Filled out from reference TRBV28 and TRBJ1-3, the complete variable domain reads DVKVTQSSRYLVKRTGEKVFLECVQDMDHENMFWYRQDPGLGLRLIYFSYDVKMKEKGDIPEGYSVSREKKERFSLILESASTNQTSMYLCASSLSGVSSGNTIYFGEGSWLTVV.

As concerns this clone: The junction shows a germline mismatch at one end, possibly a read error. The V and J genes are TRBV18 and TRBJ1-4, with D unresolved. The CDR3 sequence is 13 residues long. The V gene's germline CDR1 is KGHSH and CDR2 LQKENI. In DNA form, the CDR3 reads TGTGCCAGCTCACCATTGACTAACGAAAAACTGTTTTTT. It yields the protein CASSPLTNEKLFF.

The V gene is TRBV5-6, the J gene TRBJ1-1; D unclear. V lost 2 bases and J 7 bases, leaving 15 bases between the germline ends. The CDR3 covers 14 residues. CDR1 is SGHDT, CDR2 YYEEEE, per germline. The CDR3 protein is CASSFLTVTREAFF. The CDR3 nucleotides are TGTGCCAGCAGCTTCTTAACAGTAACCCGTGAAGCTTTCTTT.

This clone was observed a handful of times. The rearrangement joins TRBV27 to TRBJ2-7; D gene unclear. V dropped 3 bases and J dropped 3 bases, with 9 bases sitting between them. Germline values: CDR1 MNHEY, CDR2 SMNVEV (reference sequence). This CDR3 region has 13 residues. DNA for the CDR3: TGTGCCAGCAGTTTTGAGCCGGGCTACGAGCAGTACTTC. It yields the protein CASSFEPGYEQYF.